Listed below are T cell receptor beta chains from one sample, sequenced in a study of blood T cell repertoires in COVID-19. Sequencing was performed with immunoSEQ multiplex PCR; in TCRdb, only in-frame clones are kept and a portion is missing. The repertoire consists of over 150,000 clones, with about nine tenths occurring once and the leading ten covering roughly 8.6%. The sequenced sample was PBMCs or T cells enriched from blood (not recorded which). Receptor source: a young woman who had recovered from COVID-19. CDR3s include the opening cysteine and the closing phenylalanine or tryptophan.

CDR3aa: CASNEGAGYTF; j_gene: TRBJ1-2; v_gene: TRBV30
CDR3aa: CASSPGQENTEAFF; j_gene: TRBJ1-1; v_gene: TRBV4-2
CDR3aa: CATSPREASNQPQHF; j_gene: TRBJ1-5; v_gene: TRBV24-1
CDR3aa: CASSPRGRLRHGYTF; j_gene: TRBJ1-2; v_gene: TRBV5-1
CDR3aa: CASSIPVKNTEAFF; j_gene: TRBJ1-1; v_gene: TRBV6-2/TRBV6-3
CDR3aa: CASSFSGYEQYF; j_gene: TRBJ2-7; v_gene: TRBV7-9
CDR3aa: CASSPRGQGPSEYGYTF; j_gene: TRBJ1-2; v_gene: TRBV7-9
CDR3aa: CASSLGSHPGKYNEQFF; j_gene: TRBJ2-1; v_gene: TRBV11-2
CDR3aa: CASSQEVTSGRGGEQFF; j_gene: TRBJ2-1; v_gene: TRBV4-1
CDR3aa: CASSVGLGEGLAKNIQYF; j_gene: TRBJ2-4; v_gene: TRBV9
CDR3aa: CASSFVGESVGAFF; j_gene: TRBJ1-1; v_gene: TRBV7-2
CDR3aa: CASSGDPLGNTIYF; j_gene: TRBJ1-3; v_gene: TRBV25-1
CDR3aa: CASSPQGLAGYEQYF; j_gene: TRBJ2-7; v_gene: TRBV6-6
CDR3aa: CASSQDRRVNTEAFF; j_gene: TRBJ1-1; v_gene: TRBV4-1
CDR3aa: CASRVTENTGELFF; j_gene: TRBJ2-2; v_gene: TRBV2
CDR3aa: CASSPSGRQVVMQYF; j_gene: TRBJ2-7; v_gene: TRBV19
CDR3aa: CASSTGTGGANTEAFF; j_gene: TRBJ1-1; v_gene: TRBV19
CDR3aa: CASGDRPNTGELFF; j_gene: TRBJ2-2; v_gene: TRBV6-6
CDR3aa: CASSSPQRGGQETQYF; j_gene: TRBJ2-5; v_gene: TRBV27
CDR3aa: CASSLVATGGGTDTQYF; j_gene: TRBJ2-3; v_gene: TRBV7-2
CDR3aa: CASSPDRSYEQYF; j_gene: TRBJ2-7; v_gene: TRBV19
CDR3aa: CASSQTGVTNEKLFF; j_gene: TRBJ1-4; v_gene: TRBV4-1
CDR3aa: CASSFIAGGPYNEQFF; j_gene: TRBJ2-1; v_gene: TRBV27
CDR3aa: CASSYYAEGPLHF; j_gene: TRBJ1-6; v_gene: TRBV6-5
CDR3aa: CASSLGGGGGETQYF; j_gene: TRBJ2-5; v_gene: TRBV13
CDR3aa: CASGFTGDSPLHF; j_gene: TRBJ1-6; v_gene: TRBV7-9
CDR3aa: CASSVGQGYTEAFF; j_gene: TRBJ1-1; v_gene: TRBV9
CDR3aa: CASSRLRQGPNTGELFF; j_gene: TRBJ2-2; v_gene: TRBV27
CDR3aa: CASSPGGVAGNTIYF; j_gene: TRBJ1-3; v_gene: TRBV7-7
CDR3aa: CASSFSSPHSNQPQHF; j_gene: TRBJ1-5; v_gene: TRBV6-5
CDR3aa: CASSQPGQYSPLHF; j_gene: TRBJ1-6; v_gene: TRBV14
CDR3aa: CASSLGGGGRSPYEQYF; j_gene: TRBJ2-7; v_gene: TRBV7-2
CDR3aa: CASSLKGESYEQYF; j_gene: TRBJ2-7; v_gene: TRBV7-2
CDR3aa: CASSRTGDTEAFF; j_gene: TRBJ1-1; v_gene: TRBV19
CDR3aa: CASSQGTQVLNYNEQFF; j_gene: TRBJ2-1; v_gene: TRBV4-1
CDR3aa: CASSFFGTSGRPYEQYF; j_gene: TRBJ2-7; v_gene: TRBV27
CDR3aa: CASSADRTGGSGNTIYF; j_gene: TRBJ1-3; v_gene: TRBV2
CDR3aa: CASSLASGGADTQYF; j_gene: TRBJ2-3; v_gene: TRBV7-7
CDR3aa: CASSPLNGNTIYF; j_gene: TRBJ1-3; v_gene: TRBV28
CDR3aa: CASSPVRGSEAFF; j_gene: TRBJ1-1; v_gene: TRBV19
CDR3aa: CASSMGQPSLAGYTF; j_gene: TRBJ1-2; v_gene: TRBV6-2/TRBV6-3
CDR3aa: CAISPLSGESYNEQFF; j_gene: TRBJ2-1; v_gene: TRBV10-3
CDR3aa: CASSLGQGTAEAFF; j_gene: TRBJ1-1; v_gene: TRBV7-9
CDR3aa: CASREDRFNSPLHF; j_gene: TRBJ1-6; v_gene: TRBV6-1
CDR3aa: CASTPTRDTWHGYTF; j_gene: TRBJ1-2; v_gene: TRBV27
CDR3aa: CATSRDRGYEQYF; j_gene: TRBJ2-7; v_gene: TRBV15
CDR3aa: CASSPPGTGRSYGYTF; j_gene: TRBJ1-2; v_gene: TRBV28
CDR3aa: CASSLDIGEQFF; j_gene: TRBJ2-1; v_gene: TRBV28
CDR3aa: CASSIGQIIDQPQHF; j_gene: TRBJ1-5; v_gene: TRBV19